The 25 T cell receptor beta chains given below trace back to one sample, sequenced in a study of blood T cell repertoires in COVID-19. Sequencing was performed with immunoSEQ multiplex PCR; in TCRdb, only in-frame clones are kept and a portion is missing. The data hold 540,000 or so clones, with approximately 91% observed a single time. Input material: peripheral blood. These receptors all come from a woman aged 50 to 65 with COVID-19, enrolled during active disease.

Remarks on this clone: Other DNA sequences within the sample encode an identical CDR3. CDR3 nucleotide sequence: TGTGCCAGTAGTACCGGGACAGGGGGGAACACTGAAGCTTTCTTT. It translates to CASSTGTGGNTEAFF. The rearrangement uses TRBV19 and TRBJ1-1; 11 bases line up with TRBD1. J lost 1 base, V lost 4 bases, and 2 bases had no gene match. The CDR3 has 15 amino acids. Germline assignment: CDR1 LNHDA and CDR2 SQIVND (reference sequence).

This chain links TRBV2 with TRBJ1-1; 11 bases map to TRBD1. The CDR3 extends over 17 amino acids. Per the germline V gene, CDR1 is SNHLY and CDR2 is FYNNEI. V lost 7 bases and J lost 4; bases outside the gene matches: 14. The CDR3 DNA reads as TGTGCCAGCAACCCGGACAGGGGGCAAACCAGGGCCACTGAAGCTTTCTTT. Residues: CASNPDRGQTRATEAFF.

The chain has TRBV7-9 and TRBJ2-7; D is undetermined. V gave up 5 bases and J gave up 1 base, with 15 bases separating them. In germline, CDR1 is SEHNR, CDR2 FQNEAQ (reference sequence). CDR3 length: 15 residues. CDR3 bases: TGTGCCAGCAGCCAAACCGGCAGGTTGTCCTACGAGCAGTACTTC. This gives the protein CASSQTGRLSYEQYF.

V and J are TRBV14 and TRBJ1-4; the D is unclear. V lost 4 bases to trimming and J lost 7 bases, with 7 bases between them. The CDR3 extends over 12 amino acids. Germline values: CDR1 SGHDN, CDR2 FVKESK. CDR3 nucleotide sequence: TGTGCCAGCAGCCCGTCGTTTGAAAAACTGTTTTTT. It yields the protein CASSPSFEKLFF.

The chain combines TRBV27 with TRBJ2-5; weak D call: TRBD2 (5 bases). V was pared by 6 bases and J by 5 bases, with 10 bases between. CDR1 MNHEY and CDR2 SMNVEV come from the germline V gene (reference sequence). The CDR3 consists of 12 residues. CDR3 sequence reads: CASRRGSETQYF. CDR3 bases: TGTGCCAGCAGACGGGGTTCGGAGACCCAGTACTTC.

The chain recombines TRBV5-6 with TRBJ2-3; TRBD1 is a possible D gene (6 bases). The germline gives CDR1 SGHDT, CDR2 YYEEEE. The CDR3 covers 14 residues. V was clipped by 1 base and J by 3 bases, with 9 bases between them. CDR3 nucleotide sequence: TGTGCCAGCAGCTTGACAGGGCGGACAGATACGCAGTATTTT. Translated, it gives CASSLTGRTDTQYF.

The J gene is TRBJ2-2, the V gene TRBV5-4; the D gene is possibly TRBD2 (5 bases). The CDR3 consists of 15 residues. CDR1 is SGHNT, CDR2 YYREEE, per germline (reference sequence). Trimming removed 0 bases at V and 5 bases at J, with 11 bases between. The CDR3 nucleotides read TGTGCCAGCAGCTTGGCTAGCCTTGGAACCGGGGAGCTGTTTTTT. This gives the protein CASSLASLGTGELFF.

In the case of this clone: The same CDR3 can be traced to other DNA sequences in this sample. The V gene is TRBV28, the J gene TRBJ1-1, with D possibly TRBD1 on 5 matching bases. Germline values: CDR1 MDHEN, CDR2 SYDVKM. Trimming took off 2 bases at V and 3 bases at J, with 10 bases between the two ends. The CDR3 sequence is 14 residues long. The CDR3 loop is CASSLGGTDTEAFF. The CDR3 DNA sequence: TGTGCCAGCAGTTTAGGGGGGACGGACACTGAAGCTTTCTTT.

This clone has just one count. The chain carries TRBV20-1 and TRBJ2-1; 7 bases map to TRBD2. This CDR3 is built from 10 residues. V was clipped by 6 bases and J by 13 bases; unmatched bases: 6. Per germline, CDR1 DFQATT and CDR2 SNEGSKA (reference sequence). CDR3 DNA sequence: TGCAGTGCCAGTATGGGACTACAGTTCTTC. Its protein is CSASMGLQFF.

The chain's CDR3 is CASSQVAGNYGYTF. The CDR3 nucleotides are TGTGCCAGCAGCCAAGTTGCGGGGAACTATGGCTACACCTTC. The chain recombines TRBV14 with TRBJ1-2; D is unclear. The germline V and J ends were trimmed by 1 base and 2 bases, with 8 bases remaining between them. The CDR3 is 14 amino acids. Germline CDR1 SGHDN, CDR2 FVKESK.

This chain joins TRBV19 and TRBJ1-5, with 9 nucleotides matching TRBD1. The J segment lost 0 bases and the V segment lost 5 bases, leaving 11 bases of the junction unmatched. Germline CDR1 LNHDA, CDR2 SQIVND (reference sequence). The CDR3 covers 18 residues. In DNA form, the CDR3 reads TGTGCCAGTAGTCCAGGGACAGGGCTCTCCCTTAGCAATCAGCCCCAGCATTTT. Translating it yields CASSPGTGLSLSNQPQHF. Based on the CDR3 plus reference TRBV19 and TRBJ1-5, the full variable domain is DGGITQSPKYLFRKEGQNVTLSCEQNLNHDAMYWYRQDPGQGLRLIYYSQIVNDFQKGDIAEGYSVSREKKESFPLTVTSAQKNPTAFYLCASSPGTGLSLSNQPQHFGDGTRLSIL.

The rearrangement uses TRBV2 and TRBJ1-6, with no clear D. The CDR3 is made up of 13 amino acids. The germline V gene has CDR1 SNHLY and CDR2 FYNNEI. V was cut by 6 bases and J by 4 bases, with 7 bases left in between. DNA of the CDR3: TGTGCCAGCAGGGCGGAGTATAATTCACCCCTCCACTTT. Translation gives CASRAEYNSPLHF. Full variable domain (missing parts from reference TRBV2 and TRBJ1-6): EPEVTQTPSHQVTQMGQEVILRCVPISNHLYFYWYRQILGQKVEFLVSFYNNEISEKSEIFDDQFSVERPDGSNFTLKIRSTKLEDSAMYFCASRAEYNSPLHFGNGTRLTVT.

The chain combines TRBV10-3 with TRBJ1-3; possibly TRBD1 for D (6 bases). V lost 0 bases and J lost 0, with 12 bases in between. The CDR3 length is 17 residues. Per germline, CDR1 ENHRY and CDR2 SYGVKD. The CDR3 loop reads CAISESGAAVSGNTIYF. CDR3 bases: TGTGCCATCAGTGAGTCGGGGGCCGCTGTCTCTGGAAACACCATATATTTT.

The chain employs TRBV15 and TRBJ2-2, with D maybe TRBD2 (6 bases). CDR1 and CDR2 (germline): LNHNV, YYDKDF (reference sequence). Trimming removed 0 bases at V and 7 bases at J, with 18 bases between. The CDR3 consists of 17 residues. CDR3 in DNA: TGTGCCACCAGCAGAGATCTCCTGTTTTCCGGGGGCGGGGAGCTGTTTTTT. Translated, it gives CATSRDLLFSGGGELFF.

A single count supports this clone. The rearrangement joins TRBV7-8 to TRBJ1-5, with 7 bases aligning to TRBD1. Per the germline V gene, CDR1 is SGHVS and CDR2 is FQNEAQ. The CDR3 length is 13 residues. With V trimmed by 5 bases and J by 9 bases, 7 bases remained unmatched. The CDR3 loop reads CASSPGQVRPQHF. DNA of the CDR3: TGTGCCAGCAGCCCAGGACAGGTTCGGCCCCAGCATTTT.

This chain links TRBV30 with TRBJ2-5; TRBD2 aligns across 8 bases. Trimming took 0 bases from V and 3 from J; bases not matched to a gene: 3. The length of the CDR3 is 14 residues. From germline, CDR1 is GTSNPN and CDR2 SVGIG (reference sequence). CDR3 sequence reads: CAWSVRTSKETQYF. The CDR3, as DNA: TGTGCCTGGAGTGTCCGGACTAGCAAAGAGACCCAGTACTTC.

V gene TRBV9 combines with J gene TRBJ2-5; D may be TRBD2 (5 bases). Germline loops: CDR1 SGDLS, CDR2 YYNGEE. CDR3 length equals 14 residues. V lost 2 bases and J 5 bases, leaving 13 bases between the germline ends. CDR3 nucleotide sequence: TGTGCCAGCAGCGTGGGCAACACGGGGGAGACCCAGTACTTC. The encoded protein is CASSVGNTGETQYF. The whole variable domain, remainder taken from reference TRBV9 and TRBJ2-5, is DSGVTQTPKHLITATGQRVTLRCSPRSGDLSVYWYQQSLDQGLQFLIQYYNGEERAKGNILERFSAQQFPDLHSELNLSSLELGDSALYFCASSVGNTGETQYFGPGTRLLVL.

On this clone: Relative to the germline gene, one junction end is altered; a read error may explain this. The genes are TRBV28 and TRBJ1-2; 8 nucleotides match TRBD1. Germline V gives CDR1 MDHEN, CDR2 SYDVKM. This CDR3 region has 12 residues. The CDR3 DNA reads as TGTGCCAGCAGTACCCCAGGGGGCGGCTGCACCTTC. It codes for CASSTPGGGCTF.

The rearrangement links TRBV11-2 to TRBJ1-4; TRBD1 is a possible D gene (6 bases). CDR3 size: 15 residues. Germline V gene lookup returns CDR1 SGHAT and CDR2 FQNNGV. Deletions cut 5 bases from V and 7 bases from J, with 17 bases between. CDR3 in DNA: TGTGCCAGCAGCCCAGGACAGTCGATGGGTGAAAAACTGTTTTTT. Translating it yields CASSPGQSMGEKLFF.

J is TRBJ2-2 and V is TRBV9, with 11 bases fitting TRBD1. Germline V gene lookup returns CDR1 SGDLS and CDR2 YYNGEE. The CDR3 contains 17 residues. The V segment lost 8 bases and the J segment 4 bases; nucleotides outside the gene matches: 13. CDR3 sequence reads: CASKRSSGTGGTGELFF. Written as DNA, the CDR3 is TGTGCCAGTAAACGTTCGAGTGGGACAGGGGGCACCGGGGAGCTGTTTTTT.

The J gene is TRBJ1-2, the V gene TRBV24-1; 8 nucleotides line up with TRBD1. The CDR3 loop spans 16 amino acids. Germline assignment: CDR1 KGHDR and CDR2 SFDVKD. The trim removed 4 bases at V and 2 bases at J, leaving 8 bases unmatched. The CDR3 here is CATSDSGQGPNYGYTF. The CDR3 DNA sequence: TGTGCCACCAGTGACTCCGGACAGGGTCCAAACTATGGCTACACCTTC.

This clone was counted a single time. This rearrangement joins TRBV5-6 to TRBJ2-7; D call uncertain. This CDR3 comprises 15 residues. V was cut by 2 bases and J by 1 base, with 13 bases left in between. In germline, CDR1 is SGHDT, CDR2 YYEEEE. The CDR3 is CASSFYSLLSYEQYF. CDR3 nucleotides: TGTGCCAGCAGCTTCTACAGCCTCCTTTCCTACGAGCAGTACTTC.

The rearrangement uses TRBV5-8 and TRBJ2-7; D is possibly TRBD1 (5 bases). V dropped 3 bases and J dropped 4 bases, with 8 bases sitting between them. The CDR3 is 12 residues long. Germline CDR1 reads SGHTS; CDR2 reads YDEGEE. This chain's CDR3 is CASSSTEYEQYF. The CDR3 nucleotides are TGTGCCAGCAGCTCGACAGAATACGAGCAGTACTTC.

The V gene is TRBV30, the J gene TRBJ1-1; no definite D call. Germline-derived CDR1 and CDR2 are GTSNPN and SVGIG (reference sequence). Between the trimmed V and J ends, which lost 5 bases and 8 bases, there was a span of 21 bases. The CDR3 runs 14 residues. The DNA of the CDR3 is TGTGCCTGGCAGGATTCACACCAGCGGGCGGAAGCTTTCTTT. Its translation is CAWQDSHQRAEAFF. Full variable domain (rest looked up from reference TRBV30 and TRBJ1-1): SQTIHQWPATLVQPVGSPLSLECTVEGTSNPNLYWYRQAAGRGLQLLFYSVGIGQISSEVPQNLSASRPQDRQFILSSKKLLLSDSGFYLCAWQDSHQRAEAFFGQGTRLTVV.

This clone was found a few times. This chain uses TRBV12-1 with TRBJ1-1; the D call TRBD1 from the table was never checked on the DNA. TRBV12-1 is deemed a pseudogene. The CDR3 is 14 residues long. The CDR3 protein is CAGGTGQMNTEAFF. The CDR3 DNA sequence: TGTGCCGGGGGGACAGGTCAGATGAACACTGAAGCTTTCTTT.